This TCR beta chain is drawn from a study of blood T cell repertoires in COVID-19. On the study more broadly: Specimens from acute and convalescent COVID-19 originated in the United States, Italy and Spain. In each case, the material was cDNA or gDNA derived from T cells, B-cell-depleted T cells, or PBMCs.

Deletions cut 7 bases from V and 6 bases from J, with 20 bases between. Per germline, CDR1 MNHGY and CDR2 SVAAGI. The CDR3 covers 15 residues. Under the authors' procedure: Amplification with reference gene primers provided the estimates of nucleated cell counts. The method was immunoSEQ multiplex PCR; TCRdb's version includes in-frame clones alone and lacks a portion of them. For V, J and clone size, that table is used; D and trimming come from the DNA. The sample contains roughly 100,000 clones, about four fifths of which appear only once. What was sequenced was peripheral blood. This TCR was sampled from a woman between 70 and 85 years old with acute or convalescent COVID-19. The chain uses TRBV6-9 and TRBJ2-3, with D possibly TRBD2 on 6 matching bases. CDR3 sequence (DNA): TGTGCCAGCATGGCGGGGCAGGGAATATGGGATACGCAGTATTTT. Translation: CASMAGQGIWDTQYF.